This is a list of T cell receptor beta chains from one sample in a study of shared T cell receptors in the human thymus. Clones were sequenced by immunoSEQ multiplex PCR, and TCRdb holds only the in-frame ones, with some missing. The sample yields 700,000 or so clones, 70% to 90% seen once. In addition, the sample was reused for a study of human thymus T cells.

Sequenced input: thymocytes. These TCRs come from a girl under three years old with a congenital heart defect. CDR3s include the opening cysteine and the closing phenylalanine or tryptophan. The D gene is left open where the match is weak. Clone size is shown for a subset of rows, as once, few, many or a class of expanded clone.

V	size	D	J	CDR3	DNA
TRBV7-9	-	TRBD1	TRBJ2-7	CASTKRGDRGYEQYF	TGTGCCAGCACCAAGAGGGGGGACAGGGGCTACGAGCAGTACTTC
TRBV28	-	-	TRBJ1-1	CASSPDGQRINTEAFF	TGTGCCAGCAGCCCGGATGGACAGAGAATTAACACTGAAGCTTTCTTT
TRBV6-1	-	-	TRBJ1-2	CASSEGGGYGYTF	TGTGCCAGCAGTGAAGGGGGAGGATACGGCTACACCTTC
TRBV29-1	-	-	TRBJ2-1	CSVSSGYNEQFF	TGCAGCGTTTCCAGCGGGTACAATGAGCAGTTCTTC
TRBV5-5	-	-	TRBJ1-6	CASSQPSGVLRDSPLHF	TGTGCCAGCAGCCAACCCTCAGGGGTTTTGAGGGATTCACCCCTCCACTTT
TRBV5-6	-	-	TRBJ1-2	CASSLLGIGGGNYGYTF	TGTGCCAGCAGCTTGCTTGGGATCGGGGGAGGGAACTATGGCTACACCTTC
TRBV5-1	once	-	TRBJ2-5	CASSISSASGVTQYF	TGCGCCAGCAGCATTTCGTCCGCATCGGGAGTGACCCAGTACTTC
TRBV30	-	-	TRBJ2-7	CASAGQKRTLGIGEQYF	TGTGCCTCAGCTGGACAGAAAAGAACGCTCGGAATCGGGGAGCAGTACTTC
TRBV6-1	few	TRBD1	TRBJ1-3	CASSVTGTDLSGNTIYF	TGTGCCAGCAGTGTTACCGGGACAGACCTCTCTGGAAACACCATATATTTT
TRBV27	-	TRBD1	TRBJ1-1	CASREGEQGADEAFF	TGTGCCAGCAGGGAGGGGGAACAGGGGGCCGATGAAGCTTTCTTT
TRBV28	once	-	TRBJ1-1	CASTSRQASNTEAFF	TGTGCCAGCACCTCGAGACAGGCTTCGAACACTGAAGCTTTCTTT
TRBV7-8	-	TRBD1	TRBJ1-5	CASSLIGTGGGQGIGQPQHF	TGTGCCAGCAGCTTAATTGGTACCGGTGGGGGACAGGGGATAGGTCAGCCCCAGCATTTT
TRBV18	-	-	TRBJ1-1	CASSPVWRKQNTEAFF	TGTGCCAGCTCACCAGTGTGGAGAAAACAAAACACTGAAGCTTTCTTT
TRBV11-3	-	-	TRBJ2-5	CASSKGVQETQYF	TGTGCCAGCAGTAAGGGGGTCCAGGAGACCCAGTACTTC
TRBV28	-	-	TRBJ2-1	CASSRSCSYNEQFF	TGTGCCAGCAGCCGGAGCTGCTCCTACAATGAGCAGTTCTTC